The TCR beta chain under discussion was sequenced for a study of blood T cell repertoires in COVID-19 (TCRdb year 2020). As for the study more broadly: Samples covering the acute and convalescent phases of COVID-19 were provided by collaborators in the United States, Italy and Spain. A freely available public database, intended as a resource for researchers studying the immune response to SARS-CoV-2, is where the repertoires were released. Subjects who had been exposed to COVID-19, were actively infected with it, or had recovered from it provided the deeply sampled blood TCRbeta repertoires that made up the dataset. Where available, HLA class I and class II types were taken from metadata supplied by the sample provider and were not determined by assay-based typing. The prospective study material was composed of cDNA or gDNA derived from T cells, B-cell-depleted T cells, or PBMCs. Nearly every sample came with metadata listing a de-identified subject ID, COVID-19 status, age in years and sex. The samples were drawn from two sources: the first 160 participants of the ongoing ImmuneRACE study, and 950 to 1,500 subjects contributed by 6 global collaborators.

A second Seattle source provided samples from volunteer blood donors who had recovered from COVID-19. Collaborating institutions collected whole blood in K2EDTA tubes following their own protocols. For TCRbeta analysis, collaborator samples were shipped as frozen whole blood, as isolated PBMCs, or as DNA extracted from either sample type. The immunoSEQ Assay, a bias-controlled multiplex PCR, was used to amplify TCRbeta CDR3 regions from genomic DNA. The authors processed their data as follows. The number of nucleated cells in each sample was estimated from the amplification of reference gene primers within the assay. Sequence reads were collapsed and filtered to measure the absolute abundance of every unique TCRbeta CDR3 rearrangement. For each sample, productive Simpson clonality was calculated as the square root of Simpson's diversity index over productive rearrangements. TCRdb mirrors the immuneACCESS table, restricted to in-frame sequences. Some clones are absent from its copies; in checked studies, under half trace to an unresolved V gene, and the reason for the others is unknown. The V and J calls and clone size were taken over from that table, and D and trimming were inferred from the DNA. Within this sample are around 280,000 clones, with 87% of them counted one time only. Together, the top ten hold about 2.2% of the sample.

The table lists this clone with a count of one. Its antigen is still unknown. The record has no base qualities; no much larger clone is one base away. Summary of the overall study and its limitations: How much clinical and demographic metadata was included differed by source and by participant, and the metadata was provided uncurated.

Per the germline V gene, SGHRS is the CDR1 and YFSETQ is the CDR2. The cysteine opens and the phenylalanine closes a CDR3 of 14 amino acids. CDR3 DNA is the only sequence kept; it has 42 bases, read in frame from the first base. The junction shows trimming of 1 base on V and 4 bases on J, and the gene matches do not reach 2 bases of it. The sample consisted of peripheral blood. The chain was built from TRBV5-1 and TRBJ2-3, and 8 bases in between align with TRBD2. The receptor was isolated from a woman aged 45 to 65 who had recovered from COVID-19. The DNA sequence reads TGCGCCAGCAGCTTGCAGCGGGGGTCAGATACGCAGTATTTT. This is translated as CASSLQRGSDTQYF.